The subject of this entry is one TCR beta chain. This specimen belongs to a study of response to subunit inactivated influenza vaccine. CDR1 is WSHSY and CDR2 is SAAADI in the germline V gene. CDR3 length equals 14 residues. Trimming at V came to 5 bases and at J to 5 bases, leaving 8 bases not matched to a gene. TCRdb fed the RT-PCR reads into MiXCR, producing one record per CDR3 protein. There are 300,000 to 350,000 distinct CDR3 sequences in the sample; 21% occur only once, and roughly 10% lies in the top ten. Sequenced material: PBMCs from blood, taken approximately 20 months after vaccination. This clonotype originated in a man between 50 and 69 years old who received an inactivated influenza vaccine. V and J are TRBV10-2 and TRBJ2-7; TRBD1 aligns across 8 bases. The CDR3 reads CASSITGGRDEQYF. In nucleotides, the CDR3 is TGCGCCAGCAGTATAACAGGGGGTAGGGACGAGCAGTACTTC.